This paragraph reports one T cell receptor beta chain. Its antigen is currently unknown. The source of the sample is a study of T cells in localized non-small cell lung cancer. Study-level points and caveats: Sequencing covered just one tumor region, so heterogeneity cannot be ruled out. Appearing in adjacent lung were a median about 57 of the top 100 tumor clones. Longer overall survival was seen with higher T cell density measured in blood. Uninvolved adjacent lung had more T cell clonality than any other tissue, topping tumor.

Some clones are missing from TCRdb's copy, which holds only in-frame ones; the method was immunoSEQ multiplex PCR. The sample has about 25,000 clones; 80% to 95% are singletons. V lost 4 bases and J lost 1; bases outside the gene matches: 4. Germline V gives CDR1 SGHTA, CDR2 FQGNSA. CDR3 size: 15 residues. The starting material was peripheral blood, obtained before any cancer treatment. The sequence was obtained from a man between 40 and 69 years old with stage III squamous cell lung carcinoma. The rearrangement links TRBV7-2 to TRBJ1-1; 9 bases are shared with TRBD1. This CDR3 reads CASSSDRGENTEAFF. The CDR3 DNA reads as TGTGCCAGCAGCTCTGACAGGGGGGAGAACACTGAAGCTTTCTTT.